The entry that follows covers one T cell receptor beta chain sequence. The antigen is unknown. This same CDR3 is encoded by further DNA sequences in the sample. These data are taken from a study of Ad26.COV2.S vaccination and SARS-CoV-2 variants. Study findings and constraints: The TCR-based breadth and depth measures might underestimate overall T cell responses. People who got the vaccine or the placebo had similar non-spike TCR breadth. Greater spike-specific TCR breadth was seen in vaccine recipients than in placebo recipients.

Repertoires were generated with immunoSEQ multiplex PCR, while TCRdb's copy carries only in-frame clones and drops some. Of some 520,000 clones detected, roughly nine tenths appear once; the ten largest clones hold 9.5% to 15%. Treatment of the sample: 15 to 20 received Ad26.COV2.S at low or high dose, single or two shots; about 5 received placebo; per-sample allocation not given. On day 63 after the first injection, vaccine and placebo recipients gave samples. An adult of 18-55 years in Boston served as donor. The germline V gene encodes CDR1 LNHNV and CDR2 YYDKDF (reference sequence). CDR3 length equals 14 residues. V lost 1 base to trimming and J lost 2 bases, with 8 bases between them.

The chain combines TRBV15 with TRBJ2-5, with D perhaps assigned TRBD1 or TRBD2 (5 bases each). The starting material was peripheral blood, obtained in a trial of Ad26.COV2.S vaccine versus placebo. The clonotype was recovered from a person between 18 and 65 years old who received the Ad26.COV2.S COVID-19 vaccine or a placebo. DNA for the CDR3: TGTGCCACCAGCAGAGCTGGGGGTCAAGAGACCCAGTACTTC. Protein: CATSRAGGQETQYF.